The 10 T cell receptor beta chains listed next were all sequenced from one sample in a study of shared clonotypes between healthy human individuals. Profiled with immunoSEQ multiplex PCR; TCRdb holds only in-frame clones, not every one. This table holds 950,000 to 1,100,000 clones, 75% found once. Sequences were obtained from memory CD4+ T cells sorted from blood. The subset here: CD45RA-negative fraction. Source of these receptors: a man aged 18 to 29 in good health.

Note on this clone: The sample holds other DNA sequences that translate to the same CDR3. The chain combines TRBV5-6 with TRBJ1-4; 7 nucleotides agree with TRBD1. The CDR3 runs to 15 residues. Losses at the gene ends were 0 bases for V and 1 base for J; bases not matched to a gene: 0. From germline, CDR1 is SGHDT and CDR2 YYEEEE. CDR3 loop: CASSLDRGTNEKLFF. CDR3 sequence (DNA): TGTGCCAGCAGCTTGGACAGGGGAACTAATGAAAAACTGTTTTTT.

This sequence joins TRBV7-2 and TRBJ2-7, with 10 bases fitting TRBD2. Losses at the gene ends were 1 base for V and 5 bases for J; bases not matched to a gene: 14. CDR1 SGHTA and CDR2 FQGNSA come from the germline V gene. CDR3 length: 18 amino acids. In DNA form, the CDR3 reads TGTGCCAGCAGCTTAGGACGCAGGACTAGCGGATCTGGGGACGAGCAGTACTTC. It translates to CASSLGRRTSGSGDEQYF.

The chain carries TRBV5-4 and TRBJ2-7; the match to TRBD2 covers 11 bases. The J segment lost 6 bases and the V segment lost 0 bases, leaving 5 bases of the junction unmatched. This CDR3 comprises 15 residues. Germline CDR1 is SGHNT and CDR2 is YYREEE (reference sequence). The CDR3 sequence is CASSLASGRTSEQYF. CDR3 nucleotides: TGTGCCAGCAGCTTGGCTAGCGGGAGGACTTCCGAGCAGTACTTC.

This chain connects TRBV18 to TRBJ1-6; a possible D gene is TRBD1 (6 bases). The V end was cut by 4 bases, the J end by 10 bases, with 11 bases between. This CDR3 contains 13 residues. Germline CDR1 KGHSH, CDR2 LQKENI. CDR3 nucleotide sequence: TGTGCCAGCTCACGGGGGGCCGGGTCACCCCTCCACTTT. It codes for CASSRGAGSPLHF.

In the case of this clone: Distinct nucleotide sequences in the sample also encode this CDR3. This chain uses TRBV5-6 with TRBJ2-1; D is uncertain. Germline lookup yields CDR1 SGHDT and CDR2 YYEEEE. The V end was cut by 2 bases, the J end by 8 bases, with 5 bases between. CDR3 size: 11 residues. Written as DNA, the CDR3 is TGTGCCAGCAGCTTTCGGGATGAGCAGTTCTTC. Amino acid sequence: CASSFRDEQFF.

This clone was counted once. This rearrangement joins TRBV5-4 to TRBJ2-1, with no clear D. The CDR3 runs 11 residues. Trimming cost V 3 bases and J 5 bases, with 3 bases left between them. Per germline, CDR1 SGHNT and CDR2 YYREEE (reference sequence). The CDR3 DNA reads TGTGCCAGCAGCTCGGACAATGAGCAGTTCTTC. It yields the protein CASSSDNEQFF.

The table lists this clone with many counts. The V and J genes are TRBV5-1 and TRBJ1-6; no clear D gene. Germline-derived CDR1 and CDR2 are SGHRS and YFSETQ. The germline V and J ends were trimmed by 1 base and 5 bases, with 7 bases remaining between them. This CDR3 has 14 amino acids. The CDR3 spells CASSLPEDNSPLHF. The CDR3 region has the DNA TGCGCCAGCAGCTTGCCGGAGGATAATTCACCCCTCCACTTT.

J is TRBJ1-4 and V is TRBV27, with unresolved D. The CDR3 is 13 amino acids. The germline V and J ends were trimmed by 5 bases and 4 bases, with 8 bases remaining between them. The germline V gene encodes CDR1 MNHEY and CDR2 SMNVEV (reference sequence). CDR3 in DNA: TGTGCCAGCAGTCTCAGGAATAATGAAAAACTGTTTTTT. Translated: CASSLRNNEKLFF.

V gene TRBV7-6 combines with J gene TRBJ2-3; no definite D call. Germline V gene data show CDR1 as SGHVS and CDR2 as FNYEAQ. The V end lost 5 bases, the J end lost 1 base, and 7 bases lay between the germline ends. This CDR3 has 13 amino acids. Written as DNA, the CDR3 is TGTGCCAGCAGCCCCCAACGCACAGATACGCAGTATTTT. It translates to CASSPQRTDTQYF.

The chain links TRBV2 to TRBJ2-1; 7 positions match TRBD2. CDR3 length: 12 residues. Germline lookup yields CDR1 SNHLY and CDR2 FYNNEI. V lost 5 bases to trimming and J lost 7 bases; unmatched junction nucleotides: 2. The CDR3 sequence is CASSLSGNEQFF. CDR3 in DNA: TGTGCCAGCAGTCTTAGCGGGAATGAGCAGTTCTTC.